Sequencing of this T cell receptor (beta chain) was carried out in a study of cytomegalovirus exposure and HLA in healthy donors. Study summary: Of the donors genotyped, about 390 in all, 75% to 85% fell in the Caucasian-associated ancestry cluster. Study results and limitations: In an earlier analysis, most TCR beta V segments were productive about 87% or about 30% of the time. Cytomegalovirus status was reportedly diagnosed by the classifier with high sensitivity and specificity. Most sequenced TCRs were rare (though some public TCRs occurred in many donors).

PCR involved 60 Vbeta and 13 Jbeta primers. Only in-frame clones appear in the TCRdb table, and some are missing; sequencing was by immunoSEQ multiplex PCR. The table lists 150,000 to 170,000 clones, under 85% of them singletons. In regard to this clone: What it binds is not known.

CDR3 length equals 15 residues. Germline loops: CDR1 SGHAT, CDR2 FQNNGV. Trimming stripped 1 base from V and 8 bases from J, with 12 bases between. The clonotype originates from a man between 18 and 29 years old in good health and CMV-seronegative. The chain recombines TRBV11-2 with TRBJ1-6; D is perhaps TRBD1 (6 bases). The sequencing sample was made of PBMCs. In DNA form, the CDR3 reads TGTGCCAGCAGCTTAGGGGGGGGCTCGGATTCACCCCTCCACTTT. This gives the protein CASSLGGGSDSPLHF.